This T cell receptor (beta chain) was profiled in a study of cytomegalovirus exposure and HLA in healthy donors. Overall study results and limits: Among TCR beta chains, those listed as cytomegalovirus-associated numbered about 160.

Germline V CDR1 and CDR2: SGHTA, FQGTGA. This CDR3 comprises 13 residues. The V and J ends lost 0 bases and 5 bases respectively, with 7 bases between them. As to this clone: The antigen remains undetermined.

The PCR contained 60 Vbeta and 13 Jbeta primers. Only in-frame clones appear in the TCRdb table, and some are missing; sequencing was by immunoSEQ multiplex PCR. The sample shows some 140,000 clones, 65% to 75% of them seen only once. The TCR sequence derives from a man aged 25-45 years in good health and CMV-seronegative. Sequencing input: PBMCs. The rearrangement uses TRBV7-3 and TRBJ2-5, with D perhaps TRBD2 (6 bases). This chain's CDR3 is CASSLTGGETQYF. Here the CDR3 DNA reads TGTGCCAGCAGCTTAACGGGGGGTGAGACCCAGTACTTC.